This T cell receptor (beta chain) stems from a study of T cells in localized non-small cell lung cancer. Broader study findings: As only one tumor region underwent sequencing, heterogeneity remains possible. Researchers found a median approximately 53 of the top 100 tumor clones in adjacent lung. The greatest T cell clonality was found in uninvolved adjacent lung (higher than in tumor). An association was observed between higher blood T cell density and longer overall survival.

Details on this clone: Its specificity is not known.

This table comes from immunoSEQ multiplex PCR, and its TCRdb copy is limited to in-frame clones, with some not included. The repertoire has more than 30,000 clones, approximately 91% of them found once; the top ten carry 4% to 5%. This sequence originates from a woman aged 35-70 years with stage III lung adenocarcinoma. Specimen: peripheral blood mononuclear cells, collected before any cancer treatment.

CDR3: CASSQASGNNEQFF. The CDR3 coding sequence is TGCGCCAGCAGCCAAGCGTCAGGGAACAATGAGCAGTTCTTC. The J gene is TRBJ2-1, the V gene TRBV4-3, with D possibly matching TRBD1 (5 bases). Germline V gene sequence: CDR1 LGHNA, CDR2 YSLEER. Trimming took 1 base from V and 5 from J, leaving 9 bases between them. The CDR3 loop spans 14 amino acids.